This TCR beta chain comes out of a study of cytomegalovirus exposure and HLA in healthy donors. Details on this clone: What it binds is unknown.

60 Vbeta and 13 Jbeta primers were used in PCR. The method was immunoSEQ multiplex PCR; TCRdb's version includes in-frame clones alone and lacks a portion of them. The table records some 220,000 clones, about 85% of them present only once. The study's findings and limits: A later analysis, which compared TCR beta chains of equal frequency, found the HLA-associated ones more clonally expanded. Reportedly, fewer N-insertions than the approximately 700-donor mean appeared in an Asian-associated ancestry cluster in a later analysis.

Germline CDR1 reads SGHTA; CDR2 reads FQGNSA. Trimming removed 1 base from V and 2 bases from J; junction bases left unmatched: 6. This CDR3 region has 16 residues. The gene calls are TRBV7-2 and TRBJ2-7; 9 nucleotides align to TRBD2. The sample comprised PBMCs. The TCR comes from a girl aged 2-10 years in good health and CMV-seronegative. CDR3 protein: CASSLDQAGGPYEQYF. The CDR3 nucleotides read TGTGCCAGCAGCTTAGACCAAGCGGGGGGACCCTACGAGCAGTACTTC.